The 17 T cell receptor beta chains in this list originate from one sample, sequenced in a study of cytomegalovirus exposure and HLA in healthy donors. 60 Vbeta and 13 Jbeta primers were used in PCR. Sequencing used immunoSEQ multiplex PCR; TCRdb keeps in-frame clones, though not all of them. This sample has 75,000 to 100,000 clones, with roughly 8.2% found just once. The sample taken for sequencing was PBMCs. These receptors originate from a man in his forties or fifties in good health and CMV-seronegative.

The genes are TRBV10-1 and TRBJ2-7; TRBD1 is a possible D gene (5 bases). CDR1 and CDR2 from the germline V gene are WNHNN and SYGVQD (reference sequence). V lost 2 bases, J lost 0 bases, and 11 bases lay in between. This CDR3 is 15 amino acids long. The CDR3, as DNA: TGCGCCAGCAGTGAGGGGGCACTTAGCTCCTACGAGCAGTACTTC. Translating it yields CASSEGALSSYEQYF.

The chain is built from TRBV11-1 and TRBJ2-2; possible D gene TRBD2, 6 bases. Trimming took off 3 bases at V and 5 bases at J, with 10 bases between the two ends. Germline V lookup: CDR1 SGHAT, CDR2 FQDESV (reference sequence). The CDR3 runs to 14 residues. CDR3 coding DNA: TGTGCCAGCAGCTTCGTAGGGAGGACCGGGGAGCTGTTTTTT. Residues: CASSFVGRTGELFF.

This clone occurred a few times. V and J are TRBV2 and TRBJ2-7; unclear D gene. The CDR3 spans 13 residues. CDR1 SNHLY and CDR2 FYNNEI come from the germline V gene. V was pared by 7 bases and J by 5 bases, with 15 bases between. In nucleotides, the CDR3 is TGTGCCAGCACTACACAGCTCAACCACGAGCAGTACTTC. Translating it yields CASTTQLNHEQYF. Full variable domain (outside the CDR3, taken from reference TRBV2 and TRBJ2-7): EPEVTQTPSHQVTQMGQEVILRCVPISNHLYFYWYRQILGQKVEFLVSFYNNEISEKSEIFDDQFSVERPDGSNFTLKIRSTKLEDSAMYFCASTTQLNHEQYFGPGTRLTVT.

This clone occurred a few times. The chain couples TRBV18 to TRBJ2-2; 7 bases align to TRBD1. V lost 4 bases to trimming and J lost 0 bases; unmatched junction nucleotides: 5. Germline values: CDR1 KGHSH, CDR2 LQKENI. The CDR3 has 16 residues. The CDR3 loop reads CASSLGGQTNTGELFF. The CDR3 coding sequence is TGTGCCAGCTCACTAGGGGGACAGACGAACACCGGGGAGCTGTTTTTT. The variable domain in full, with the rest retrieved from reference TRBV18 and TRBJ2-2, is NAGVMQNPRHLVRRRGQEARLRCSPMKGHSHVYWYRQLPEEGLKFMVYLQKENIIDESGMPKERFSAEFPKEGPSILRIQQVVRGDSAAYFCASSLGGQTNTGELFFGEGSRLTVL.

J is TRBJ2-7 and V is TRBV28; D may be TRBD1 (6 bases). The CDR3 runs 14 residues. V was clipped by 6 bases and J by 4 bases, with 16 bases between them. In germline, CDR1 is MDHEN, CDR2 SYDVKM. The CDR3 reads CASRPTGREYEQYF. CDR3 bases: TGTGCCAGCAGGCCGACAGGAAGGGAGTACGAGCAGTACTTC.

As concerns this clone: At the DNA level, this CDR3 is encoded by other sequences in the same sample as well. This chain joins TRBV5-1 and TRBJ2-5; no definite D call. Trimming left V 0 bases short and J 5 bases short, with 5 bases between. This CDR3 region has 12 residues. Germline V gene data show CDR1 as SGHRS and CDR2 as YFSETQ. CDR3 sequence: CASSLDLETQYF. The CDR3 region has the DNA TGCGCCAGCAGCTTGGACTTGGAGACCCAGTACTTC.

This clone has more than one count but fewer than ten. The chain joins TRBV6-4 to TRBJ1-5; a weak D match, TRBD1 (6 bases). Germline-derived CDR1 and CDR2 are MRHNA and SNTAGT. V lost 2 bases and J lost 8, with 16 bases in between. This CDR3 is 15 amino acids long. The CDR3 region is CASSDIAGEWEPQHF. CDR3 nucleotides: TGTGCCAGCAGTGACATTGCAGGGGAATGGGAGCCCCAGCATTTT.

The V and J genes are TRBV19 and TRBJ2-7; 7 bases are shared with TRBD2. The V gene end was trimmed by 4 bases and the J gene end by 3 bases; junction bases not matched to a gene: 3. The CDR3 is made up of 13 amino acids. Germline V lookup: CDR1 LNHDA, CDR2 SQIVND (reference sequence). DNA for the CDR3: TGTGCCAGTAGTACGGGACTAATCTACGAGCAGTACTTC. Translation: CASSTGLIYEQYF.

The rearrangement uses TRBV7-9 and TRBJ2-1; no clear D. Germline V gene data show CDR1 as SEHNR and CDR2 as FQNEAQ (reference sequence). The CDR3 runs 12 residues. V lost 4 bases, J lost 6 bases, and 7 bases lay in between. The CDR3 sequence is CASSYPLNEQFF. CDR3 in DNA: TGTGCCAGCAGCTATCCTCTCAATGAGCAGTTCTTC.

The CDR3 sequence is CASSLAGQGIAKNIQYF. DNA of the CDR3: TGTGCCAGCAGCTTAGCTGGACAGGGAATAGCCAAAAACATTCAGTACTTC. The chain carries TRBV7-9 and TRBJ2-4; TRBD1 aligns across 8 bases. V was clipped by 0 bases and J by 0 bases; unmatched bases: 4. Per the germline V gene, CDR1 is SEHNR and CDR2 is FQNEAQ (reference sequence). CDR3 length: 17 residues.

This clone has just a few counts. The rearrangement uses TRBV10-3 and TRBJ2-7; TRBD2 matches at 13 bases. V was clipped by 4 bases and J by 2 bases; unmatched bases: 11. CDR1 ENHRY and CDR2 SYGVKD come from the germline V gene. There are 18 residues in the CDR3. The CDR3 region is CAISARGGLAGRAYEQYF. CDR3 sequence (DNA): TGTGCCATCAGTGCACGTGGGGGACTAGCGGGGAGAGCCTACGAGCAGTACTTC.

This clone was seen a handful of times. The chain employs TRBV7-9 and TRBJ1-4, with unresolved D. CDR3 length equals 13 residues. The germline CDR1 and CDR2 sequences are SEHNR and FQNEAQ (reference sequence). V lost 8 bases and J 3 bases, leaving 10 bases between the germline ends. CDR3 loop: CASSQNSNEKLFF. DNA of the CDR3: TGTGCCAGCTCACAGAATTCTAATGAAAAACTGTTTTTT.

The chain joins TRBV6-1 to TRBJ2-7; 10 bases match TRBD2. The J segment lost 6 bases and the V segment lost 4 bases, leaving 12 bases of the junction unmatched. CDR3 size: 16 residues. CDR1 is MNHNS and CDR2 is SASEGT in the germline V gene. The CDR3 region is CASSVLSGRAPGEQYF. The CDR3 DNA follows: TGTGCCAGCAGTGTTTTGAGCGGGAGGGCCCCTGGCGAGCAGTACTTC.

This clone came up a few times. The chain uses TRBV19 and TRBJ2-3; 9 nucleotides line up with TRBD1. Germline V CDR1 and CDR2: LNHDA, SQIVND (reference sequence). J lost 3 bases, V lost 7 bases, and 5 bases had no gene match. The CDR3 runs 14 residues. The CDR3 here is CASTDRGFTDTQYF. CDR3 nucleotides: TGTGCCAGTACAGACAGGGGGTTTACAGATACGCAGTATTTT. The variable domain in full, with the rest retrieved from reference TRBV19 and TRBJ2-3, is DGGITQSPKYLFRKEGQNVTLSCEQNLNHDAMYWYRQDPGQGLRLIYYSQIVNDFQKGDIAEGYSVSREKKESFPLTVTSAQKNPTAFYLCASTDRGFTDTQYFGPGTRLTVL.

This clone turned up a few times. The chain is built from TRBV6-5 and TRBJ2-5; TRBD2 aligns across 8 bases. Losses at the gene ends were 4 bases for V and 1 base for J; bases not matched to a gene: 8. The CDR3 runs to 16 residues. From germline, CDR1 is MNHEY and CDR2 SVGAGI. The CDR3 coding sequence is TGTGCCAGCAGTTCCCTTAGCGGGGTAACCCAAGAGACCCAGTACTTC. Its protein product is CASSSLSGVTQETQYF.

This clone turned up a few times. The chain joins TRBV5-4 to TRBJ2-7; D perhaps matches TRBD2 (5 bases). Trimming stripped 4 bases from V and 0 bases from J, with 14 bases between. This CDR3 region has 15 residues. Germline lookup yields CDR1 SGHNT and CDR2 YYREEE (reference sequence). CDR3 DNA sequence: TGTGCCAGCAGCCCGGAGGCGGCAGCCTCCTACGAGCAGTACTTC. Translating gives CASSPEAAASYEQYF.

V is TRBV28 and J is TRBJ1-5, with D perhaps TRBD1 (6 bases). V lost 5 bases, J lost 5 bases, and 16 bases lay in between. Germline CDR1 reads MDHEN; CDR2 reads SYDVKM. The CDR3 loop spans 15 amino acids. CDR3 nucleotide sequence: TGTGCCAGCAGTCCGGCACTAGGGGGGGATCAGCCCCAGCATTTT. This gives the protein CASSPALGGDQPQHF.